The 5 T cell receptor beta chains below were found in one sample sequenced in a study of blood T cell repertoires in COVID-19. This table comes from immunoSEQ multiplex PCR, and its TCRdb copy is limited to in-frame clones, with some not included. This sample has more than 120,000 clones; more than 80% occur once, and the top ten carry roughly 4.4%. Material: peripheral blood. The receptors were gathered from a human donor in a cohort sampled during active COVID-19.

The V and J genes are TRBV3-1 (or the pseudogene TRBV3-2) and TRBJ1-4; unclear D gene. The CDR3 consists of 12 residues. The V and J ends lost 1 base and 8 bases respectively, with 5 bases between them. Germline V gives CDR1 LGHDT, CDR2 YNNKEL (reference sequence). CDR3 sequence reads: CASSQVEEKLFF. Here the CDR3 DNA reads TGTGCCAGCAGCCAAGTAGAGGAAAAACTGTTTTTT.

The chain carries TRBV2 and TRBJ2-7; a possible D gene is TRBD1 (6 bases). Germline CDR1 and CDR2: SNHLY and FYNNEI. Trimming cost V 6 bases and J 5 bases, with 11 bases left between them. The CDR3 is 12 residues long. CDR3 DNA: TGTGCCAGCAGGGGGGCTCCAGACGAGCAGTACTTC. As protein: CASRGAPDEQYF.

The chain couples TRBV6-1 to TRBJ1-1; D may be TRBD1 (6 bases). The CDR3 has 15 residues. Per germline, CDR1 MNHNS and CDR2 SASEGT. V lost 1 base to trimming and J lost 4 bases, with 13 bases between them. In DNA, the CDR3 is TGTGCCAGCAGTGAAGTCGAGGGAGGGGGCACTGAAGCTTTCTTT. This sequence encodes CASSEVEGGGTEAFF.

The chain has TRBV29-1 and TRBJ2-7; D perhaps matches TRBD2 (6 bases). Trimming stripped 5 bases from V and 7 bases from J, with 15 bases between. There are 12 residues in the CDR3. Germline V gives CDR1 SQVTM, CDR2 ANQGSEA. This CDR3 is CSVKVSAGEQYV. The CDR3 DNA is TGCAGCGTTAAGGTGTCGGCGGGGGAGCAGTACGTC.

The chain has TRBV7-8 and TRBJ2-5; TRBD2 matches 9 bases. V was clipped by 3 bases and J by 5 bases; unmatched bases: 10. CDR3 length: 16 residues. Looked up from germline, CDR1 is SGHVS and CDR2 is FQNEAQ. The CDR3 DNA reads TGTGCCAGCAGCTTTCAATTAGCGGGAGACGAGGAGACCCAGTACTTC. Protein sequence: CASSFQLAGDEETQYF. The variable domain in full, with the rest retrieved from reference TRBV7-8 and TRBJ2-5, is GAGVSQSPRYKVAKRGQDVALRCDPISGHVSLFWYQQALGQGPEFLTYFQNEAQLDKSGLPSDRFFAERPEGSVSTLKIQRTQQEDSAVYLCASSFQLAGDEETQYFGPGTRLLVL.